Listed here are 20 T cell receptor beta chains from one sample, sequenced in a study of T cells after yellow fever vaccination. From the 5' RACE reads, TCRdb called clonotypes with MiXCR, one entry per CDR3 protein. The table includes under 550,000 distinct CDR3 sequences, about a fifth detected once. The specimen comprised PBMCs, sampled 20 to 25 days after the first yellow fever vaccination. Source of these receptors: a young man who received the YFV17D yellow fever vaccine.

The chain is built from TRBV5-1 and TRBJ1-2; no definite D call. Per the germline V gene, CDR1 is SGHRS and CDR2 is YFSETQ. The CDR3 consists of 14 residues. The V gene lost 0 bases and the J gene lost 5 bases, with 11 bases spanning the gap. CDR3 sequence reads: CASSLGTQEYGYTF. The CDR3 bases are TGCGCCAGCAGCTTGGGGACGCAGGAATATGGCTACACCTTC.

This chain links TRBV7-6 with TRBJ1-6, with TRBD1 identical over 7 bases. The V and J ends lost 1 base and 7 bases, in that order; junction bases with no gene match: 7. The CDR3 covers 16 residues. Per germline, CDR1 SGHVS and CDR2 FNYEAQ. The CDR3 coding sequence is TGTGCCAGCAGCTTAGGGGCGGGGGACAGAAATTCACCCCTCCACTTT. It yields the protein CASSLGAGDRNSPLHF.

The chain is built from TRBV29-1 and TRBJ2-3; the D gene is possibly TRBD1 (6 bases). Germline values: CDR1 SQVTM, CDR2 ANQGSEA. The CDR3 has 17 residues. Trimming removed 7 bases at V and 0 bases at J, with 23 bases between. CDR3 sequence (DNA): TGCAGCGGGTCCAAGAGGACAGCTTTATTTAGCACAGATACGCAGTATTTT. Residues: CSGSKRTALFSTDTQYF.

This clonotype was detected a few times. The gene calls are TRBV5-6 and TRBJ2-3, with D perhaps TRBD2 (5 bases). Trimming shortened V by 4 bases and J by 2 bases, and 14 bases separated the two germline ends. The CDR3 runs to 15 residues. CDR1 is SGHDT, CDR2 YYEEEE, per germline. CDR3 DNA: TGTGCCAGCAGCGGAGGTCCGGACGCCACAGATACGCAGTATTTT. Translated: CASSGGPDATDTQYF.

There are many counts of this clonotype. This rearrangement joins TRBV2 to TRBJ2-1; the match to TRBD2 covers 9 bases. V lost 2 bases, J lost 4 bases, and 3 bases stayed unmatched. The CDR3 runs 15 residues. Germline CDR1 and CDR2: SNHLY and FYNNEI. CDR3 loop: CASSELAGQYNEQFF. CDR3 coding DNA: TGTGCCAGCAGTGAACTAGCGGGACAATACAATGAGCAGTTCTTC. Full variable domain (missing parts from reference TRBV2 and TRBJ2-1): EPEVTQTPSHQVTQMGQEVILRCVPISNHLYFYWYRQILGQKVEFLVSFYNNEISEKSEIFDDQFSVERPDGSNFTLKIRSTKLEDSAMYFCASSELAGQYNEQFFGPGTRLTVL.

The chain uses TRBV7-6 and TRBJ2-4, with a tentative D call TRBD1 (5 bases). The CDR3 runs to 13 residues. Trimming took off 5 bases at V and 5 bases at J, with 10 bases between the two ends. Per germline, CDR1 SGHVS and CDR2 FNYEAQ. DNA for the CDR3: TGTGCCAGCAGCAAGGAGACAGAAAACATTCAGTACTTC. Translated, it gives CASSKETENIQYF.

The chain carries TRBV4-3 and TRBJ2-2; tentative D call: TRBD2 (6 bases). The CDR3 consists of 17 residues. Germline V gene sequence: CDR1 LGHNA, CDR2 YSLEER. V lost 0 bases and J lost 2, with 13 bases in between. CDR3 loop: CASSQEGGGTNTGELFF. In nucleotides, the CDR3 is TGCGCCAGCAGCCAAGAGGGTGGGGGGACCAACACCGGGGAGCTGTTTTTT.

The CDR3 DNA follows: TGTGCCAGCAGTGACGTAATTCAGTACTTC. This sequence encodes CASSDVIQYF. The rearrangement uses TRBV6-1 and TRBJ2-4; unclear D gene. The CDR3 is 10 amino acids. The V end was cut by 3 bases, the J end by 10 bases, with 4 bases between. Germline CDR1 and CDR2: MNHNS and SASEGT.

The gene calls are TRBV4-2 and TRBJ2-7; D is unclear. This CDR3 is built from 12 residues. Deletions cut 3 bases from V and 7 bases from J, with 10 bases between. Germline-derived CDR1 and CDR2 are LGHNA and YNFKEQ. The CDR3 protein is CASSQGSLEQYF. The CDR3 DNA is TGTGCCAGCAGCCAGGGCAGCCTGGAGCAGTACTTC.

The CDR3 spells CAISADRISTDTQYF. In DNA, the CDR3 is TGTGCCATCAGTGCTGACAGGATAAGCACAGATACGCAGTATTTT. The V gene is TRBV10-3, the J gene TRBJ2-3; D may be TRBD1 (6 bases). The CDR3 is 15 residues long. V lost 4 bases, J lost 0 bases, and 11 bases lay in between. CDR1 is ENHRY and CDR2 is SYGVKD in the germline V gene.

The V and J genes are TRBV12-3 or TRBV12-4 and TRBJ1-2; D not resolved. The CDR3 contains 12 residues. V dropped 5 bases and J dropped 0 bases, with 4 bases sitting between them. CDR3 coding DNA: TGTGCCAGCAGTGGGTCTAACTATGGCTACACCTTC. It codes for CASSGSNYGYTF.

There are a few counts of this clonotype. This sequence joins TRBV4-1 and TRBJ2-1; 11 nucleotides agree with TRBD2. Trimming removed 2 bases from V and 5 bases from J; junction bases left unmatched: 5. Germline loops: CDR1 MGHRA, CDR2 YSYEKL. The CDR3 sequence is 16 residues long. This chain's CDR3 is CASSQPLAGVDNEQFF. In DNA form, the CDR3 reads TGCGCCAGCAGCCAACCACTAGCGGGGGTTGACAATGAGCAGTTCTTC.

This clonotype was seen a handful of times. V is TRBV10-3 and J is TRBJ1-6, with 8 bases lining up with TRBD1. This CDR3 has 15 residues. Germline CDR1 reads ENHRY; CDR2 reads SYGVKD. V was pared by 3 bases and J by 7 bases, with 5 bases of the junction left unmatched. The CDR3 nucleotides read TGTGCCATCAGTGAACGACAGGGGAGGAATTCACCCCTCCACTTT. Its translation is CAISERQGRNSPLHF.

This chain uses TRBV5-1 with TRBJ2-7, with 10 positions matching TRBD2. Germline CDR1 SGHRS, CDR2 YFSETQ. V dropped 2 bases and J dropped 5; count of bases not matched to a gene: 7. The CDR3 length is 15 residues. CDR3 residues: CASSLSSGGFNEQYF. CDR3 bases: TGCGCCAGCAGCTTAAGTAGCGGGGGGTTCAACGAGCAGTACTTC.

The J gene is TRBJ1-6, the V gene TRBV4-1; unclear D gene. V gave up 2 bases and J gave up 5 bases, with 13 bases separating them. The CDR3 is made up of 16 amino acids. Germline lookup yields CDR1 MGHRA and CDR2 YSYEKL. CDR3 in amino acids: CASSQKGGQNNSPLHF. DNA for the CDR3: TGCGCCAGCAGCCAAAAGGGTGGTCAGAATAATTCACCCCTCCACTTT.

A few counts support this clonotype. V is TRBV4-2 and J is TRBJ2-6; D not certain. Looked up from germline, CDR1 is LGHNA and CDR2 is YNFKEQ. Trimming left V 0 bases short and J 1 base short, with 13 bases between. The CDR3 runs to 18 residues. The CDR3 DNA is TGTGCCAGCAGCCAAGATTTGGAGTGGAGATCTGGGGCCAACGTCCTGACTTTC. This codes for CASSQDLEWRSGANVLTF.

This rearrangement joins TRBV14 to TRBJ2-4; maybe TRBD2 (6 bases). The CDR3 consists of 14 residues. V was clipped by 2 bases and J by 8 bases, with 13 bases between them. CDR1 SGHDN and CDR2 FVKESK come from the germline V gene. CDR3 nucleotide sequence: TGTGCCAGCAGCCAACTTTCCGGGAGCTACATTCAGTACTTC. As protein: CASSQLSGSYIQYF. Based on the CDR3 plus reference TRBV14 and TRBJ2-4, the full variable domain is EAGVTQFPSHSVIEKGQTVTLRCDPISGHDNLYWYRRVMGKEIKFLLHFVKESKQDESGMPNNRFLAERTGGTYSTLKVQPAELEDSGVYFCASSQLSGSYIQYFGAGTRLSVL.

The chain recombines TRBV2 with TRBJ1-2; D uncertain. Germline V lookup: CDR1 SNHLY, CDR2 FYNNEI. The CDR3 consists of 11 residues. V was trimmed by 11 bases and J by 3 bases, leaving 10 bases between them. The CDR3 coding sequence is TGTGCCTCATCCGATGACTATGGCTACACCTTC. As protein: CASSDDYGYTF.

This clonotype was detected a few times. CDR3 DNA sequence: TGTGCCAGCAGCTTGATAGGGGGTCCAGGCAATGAGCAGTTCTTC. Its translation is CASSLIGGPGNEQFF. The V and J genes are TRBV5-4 and TRBJ2-1; a possible D gene is TRBD1 (6 bases). Germline lookup yields CDR1 SGHNT and CDR2 YYREEE (reference sequence). CDR3 length equals 15 residues. The V gene lost 1 base and the J gene lost 6 bases, with 14 bases spanning the gap.

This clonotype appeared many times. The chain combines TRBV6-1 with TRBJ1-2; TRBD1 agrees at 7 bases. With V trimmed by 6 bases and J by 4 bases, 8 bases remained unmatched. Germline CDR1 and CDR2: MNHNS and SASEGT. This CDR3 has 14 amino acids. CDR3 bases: TGTGCCAGCAGCCGATACAGGGGTAGCTATGGCTACACCTTC. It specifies CASSRYRGSYGYTF.